The 12 T cell receptor beta chains below were found in one sample sequenced in a study of T cell responses to AZD1222 COVID-19 vaccine. Sequenced by immunoSEQ multiplex PCR; TCRdb stores in-frame clones only, minus some. This sample has about 120,000 clones; about nine tenths occur once, and the top ten carry approximately 6.5%. The sequenced sample was peripheral blood, obtained 28 days after the second AZD1222 dose. The receptors here all came from an adult who received the AZD1222 COVID-19 vaccine.

The chain links TRBV20-1 to TRBJ2-1; no definite D call. V lost 3 bases and J lost 4, with 16 bases in between. Germline V lookup: CDR1 DFQATT, CDR2 SNEGSKA (reference sequence). This CDR3 has 15 residues. The CDR3 nucleotides read TGCAGTGCTAGTGCATTGGGTGGGGATTACAATGAGCAGTTCTTC. This sequence encodes CSASALGGDYNEQFF.

The rearrangement joins TRBV25-1 to TRBJ2-3, with D perhaps TRBD1 (5 bases). The germline CDR1 and CDR2 sequences are MGHDK and SYGVNS. The CDR3 has 14 residues. Trimming cost V 5 bases and J 3 bases, with 12 bases left between them. The CDR3 spells CASSPFQGTDTQYF. The CDR3 DNA is TGTGCCAGCAGTCCGTTCCAGGGTACAGATACGCAGTATTTT.

This chain links TRBV12-3 or TRBV12-4 with TRBJ2-7; D gene unclear. The V gene lost 3 bases and the J gene lost 0 bases, with 6 bases spanning the gap. CDR3 length equals 13 residues. The CDR3 here is CASSLAGSYEQYF. The CDR3 DNA reads as TGTGCCAGCAGTTTGGCAGGCTCCTACGAGCAGTACTTC.

The V call is TRBV19, the J call TRBJ1-5; TRBD1 agrees at 9 bases. The CDR3 runs to 17 residues. The germline gives CDR1 LNHDA, CDR2 SQIVND (reference sequence). The V segment lost 0 bases and the J segment 9 bases; nucleotides outside the gene matches: 12. CDR3 in DNA: TGTGCCAGTAGTATAGATCGACAGGGGGTCCCGAATTGGCCCCAGCATTTT. This codes for CASSIDRQGVPNWPQHF.

This clone was seen more than once but under ten times. V usage is TRBV27 and J usage is TRBJ1-1; D ambiguous. The CDR3 spans 15 residues. Trimming left V 6 bases short and J 0 bases short, with 14 bases between. Germline lookup yields CDR1 MNHEY and CDR2 SMNVEV (reference sequence). The CDR3 sequence is CASRSFSGMNTEAFF. CDR3 coding DNA: TGTGCCAGCAGGTCGTTTAGCGGTATGAACACTGAAGCTTTCTTT.

The J gene is TRBJ1-1, the V gene TRBV10-2, with D possibly being TRBD1 (5 bases). V lost 4 bases and J 4 bases, leaving 16 bases between the germline ends. The CDR3 length is 15 residues. Germline CDR1 WSHSY, CDR2 SAAADI. The CDR3 coding sequence is TGCGCCAGCAGTGTAAATGATTGGGGGGTCACTGAAGCTTTCTTT. Translated, it gives CASSVNDWGVTEAFF.

This chain connects TRBV6-5 to TRBJ1-2, with D perhaps matching TRBD1 (6 bases). Germline V gives CDR1 MNHEY, CDR2 SVGAGI. V dropped 5 bases and J dropped 8 bases, with 21 bases sitting between them. The CDR3 covers 15 residues. CDR3 protein: CASSKYRALSGGYTF. Here the CDR3 DNA reads TGTGCCAGCAGTAAATACAGGGCCCTCTCGGGGGGCTACACCTTC.

V is TRBV7-9 and J is TRBJ1-5; tentatively, D is TRBD1 (6 bases). Germline assignment: CDR1 SEHNR and CDR2 FQNEAQ (reference sequence). The CDR3 has 15 amino acids. The V and J ends lost 5 bases and 6 bases respectively, with 17 bases between them. The CDR3 here is CASSPLGGQGQPQHF. The CDR3 DNA sequence: TGTGCCAGCAGCCCCTTGGGGGGGCAGGGTCAGCCCCAGCATTTT. The whole variable domain, filled in from reference TRBV7-9 and TRBJ1-5, reads DTGVSQNPRHKITKRGQNVTFRCDPISEHNRLYWYRQTLGQGPEFLTYFQNEAQLEKSRLLSDRFSAERPKGSFSTLEIQRTEQGDSAMYLCASSPLGGQGQPQHFGDGTRLSIL.

This clone was picked up a small number of times. The chain employs TRBV28 and TRBJ1-2; D gene uncertain. There are 16 residues in the CDR3. Trimming removed 1 base from V and 4 bases from J, with 16 bases in between. In germline, CDR1 is MDHEN, CDR2 SYDVKM. The CDR3 loop is CASSLSPGRRGYGYTF. In nucleotides, the CDR3 is TGTGCCAGCAGTTTATCACCCGGACGGCGGGGCTATGGCTACACCTTC.

This clone was detected only once. The gene calls are TRBV5-1 and TRBJ1-1; D is perhaps TRBD1 (5 bases). The V end was cut by 3 bases, the J end by 2 bases, with 26 bases between. Germline assignment: CDR1 SGHRS and CDR2 YFSETQ. The CDR3 is 19 amino acids. In DNA form, the CDR3 reads TGCGCCAGCAGCTCCGCCCCCAGGGAGGACGTCTCGAATAACACTGAAGCTTTCTTT. Residues: CASSSAPREDVSNNTEAFF.

This sequence joins TRBV5-1 and TRBJ2-2; 9 positions agree with TRBD1. Unmatched junction bases numbered 7, after V lost 4 bases and J lost 3 bases. The CDR3 has 16 amino acids. The germline CDR1 and CDR2 sequences are SGHRS and YFSETQ. The CDR3 sequence: CASSKDRGGDTGELFF. Written as DNA, the CDR3 is TGCGCCAGCAGCAAGGACAGGGGTGGGGACACCGGGGAGCTGTTTTTT.

The chain combines TRBV7-8 with TRBJ1-2; maybe TRBD1 (5 bases). CDR1 is SGHVS and CDR2 is FQNEAQ in the germline V gene. V was clipped by 5 bases and J by 2 bases, with 15 bases between them. CDR3 length equals 15 residues. The CDR3 sequence: CASSSTRQTNYGYTF. CDR3 sequence (DNA): TGTGCCAGCAGCAGTACCCGACAGACCAACTATGGCTACACCTTC.